In its sample, the clone carrying this T cell receptor (beta chain) was seen once. This entry belongs to a study of blood T cell repertoires in COVID-19. V shed 4 bases and J shed 2 bases, with 20 bases lying between them. CDR1 is MNHNS and CDR2 is SASEGT in the germline V gene. The CDR3 extends over 17 amino acids. Profiling relied on immunoSEQ multiplex PCR, and the TCRdb table lists in-frame clones only, not all of them. The table records roughly 240,000 clones, 86% of them present only once. The J gene is TRBJ2-5, the V gene TRBV6-1, with a tentative D call TRBD1 (6 bases). The sequence was collected from a woman aged 25 to 39 who had recovered from COVID-19. Material for sequencing was peripheral blood. CDR3 protein: CASSANTPDSHQETQYF. For the CDR3, the DNA is TGTGCCAGCAGTGCCAACACCCCGGACAGCCATCAAGAGACCCAGTACTTC.